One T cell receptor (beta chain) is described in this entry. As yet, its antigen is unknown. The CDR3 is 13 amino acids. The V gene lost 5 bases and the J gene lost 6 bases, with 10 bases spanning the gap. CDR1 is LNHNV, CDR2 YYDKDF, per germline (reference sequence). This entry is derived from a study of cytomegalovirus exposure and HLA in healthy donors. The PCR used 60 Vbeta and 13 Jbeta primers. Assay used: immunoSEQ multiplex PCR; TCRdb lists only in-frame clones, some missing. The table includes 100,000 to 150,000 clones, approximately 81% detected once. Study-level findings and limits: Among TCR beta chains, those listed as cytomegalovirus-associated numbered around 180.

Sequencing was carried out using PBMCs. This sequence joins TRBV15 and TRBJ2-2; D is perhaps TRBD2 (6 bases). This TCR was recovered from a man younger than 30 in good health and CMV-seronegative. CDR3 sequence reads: CATSVTRPGELFF. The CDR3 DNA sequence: TGTGCCACCAGCGTGACTAGACCCGGGGAGCTGTTTTTT. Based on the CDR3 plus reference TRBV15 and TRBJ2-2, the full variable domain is DAMVIQNPRYQVTQFGKPVTLSCSQTLNHNVMYWYQQKSSQAPKLLFHYYDKDFNNEADTPDNFQSRRPNTSFCFLDIRSPGLGDTAMYLCATSVTRPGELFFGEGSRLTVL.